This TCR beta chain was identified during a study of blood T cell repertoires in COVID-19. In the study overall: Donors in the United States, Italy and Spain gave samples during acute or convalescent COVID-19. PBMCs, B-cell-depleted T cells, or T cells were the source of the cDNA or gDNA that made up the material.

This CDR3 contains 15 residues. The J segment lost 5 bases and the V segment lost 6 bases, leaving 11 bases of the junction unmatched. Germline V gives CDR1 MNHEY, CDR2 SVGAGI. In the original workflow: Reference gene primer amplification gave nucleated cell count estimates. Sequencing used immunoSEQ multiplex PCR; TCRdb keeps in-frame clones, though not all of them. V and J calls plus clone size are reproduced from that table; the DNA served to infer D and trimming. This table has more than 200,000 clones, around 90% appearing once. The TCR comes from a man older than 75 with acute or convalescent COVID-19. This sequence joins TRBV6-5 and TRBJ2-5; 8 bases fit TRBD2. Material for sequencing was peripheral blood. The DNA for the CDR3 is TGTGCCAGCAGGAAGAGCGGGAGAACCTTGGAGACCCAGTACTTC. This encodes CASRKSGRTLETQYF.